Listed below are T cell receptor beta chains from one sample, sequenced in a study of blood T cell repertoires in COVID-19. The assay was immunoSEQ multiplex PCR, and TCRdb's table has in-frame clones only and misses some. The table lists roughly 120,000 clones, 75% to 90% of them singletons. Sequencing was done on a sample of peripheral blood. Every receptor here comes from a human donor in a cohort sampled during active COVID-19. The CDR3 runs from the conserved cysteine through the conserved F or W. The D gene is left open where the match is weak. For some rows the clone size is stated as once, few or many, or as a class when expanded; others skip it.

>few|TRBD1|TRBJ1-5|TRBV30|15
TGTGCCTGGAGTGGCCACGGGACAGGCAATCAGCCCCAGCATTTT
CAWSGHGTGNQPQHF
>.|TRBD1|TRBJ1-1|TRBV29-1|16
TGCAGCGTTGAAGATCCGGGACAGGGGGTGAGTTCGGAAGCTTTCTTT
CSVEDPGQGVSSEAFF
>once|TRBD1|TRBJ2-1|TRBV10-3|16
TGTGCCATCAGTGAGAAGGGACAGGGGCCCCTAGGGGAGCAGTTCTTC
CAISEKGQGPLGEQFF
>.|TRBD1|TRBJ1-5|TRBV6-5|16
TGTGCCAGCAGTTACTCGGGGACAGGGGGCAGTCAGCCCCAGCATTTT
CASSYSGTGGSQPQHF
>.|.|TRBJ1-2|TRBV9|15
TGTGCCAGCAGCGATTACCGGGACAACAACTATGGCTACACCTTC
CASSDYRDNNYGYTF
>.|.|TRBJ1-6|TRBV10-2|13
TGCGCCAGCAGTGAGGTCCGGAGTTCACCCCTCCACTTT
CASSEVRSSPLHF
>.|.|TRBJ1-6|TRBV7-2|16
TGTGCCAGCAGCTTCCCAGGGGCCCCCTATAATTCACCCCTCCACTTT
CASSFPGAPYNSPLHF
>.|.|TRBJ1-5|TRBV7-8|17
TGTGCCAGCAGCCCCCCCCTAGGACAACTCTTCAATCAGCCCCAGCATTTT
CASSPPLGQLFNQPQHF
>.|TRBD2|TRBJ2-2|TRBV4-3|15
TGCGCCAGCAGCCAGTGGACCGGGGGGACCGGGGAGCTGTTTTTT
CASSQWTGGTGELFF
>.|TRBD2|TRBJ2-1|TRBV28|15
TGTGCCAGCAGCCCCGGACTAGCGGGGTCGACCGAGCAGTTCTTC
CASSPGLAGSTEQFF
>.|.|TRBJ2-1|TRBV5-4|15
TGTGCCAGCAGCGGCCGGGCTCCTCGGGGCAATGAGCAGTTCTTC
CASSGRAPRGNEQFF
>few|TRBD2|TRBJ2-1|TRBV7-9|18
TGTGCCAGCAGCTTAGCCCTTAAGCGGGGGAGCTCCTACAATGAGCAGTTCTTC
CASSLALKRGSSYNEQFF
>.|.|TRBJ2-5|TRBV7-9|14
TGTGCCAGCAGCTTAGGCCGGGGGAGGGAGACCCAGTACTTC
CASSLGRGRETQYF
>.|.|TRBJ1-5|TRBV18|15
TGTGCCAGCTCACCCCAAGGGGGGGGAGGACAGCCCCAGCATTTT
CASSPQGGGGQPQHF
>.|.|TRBJ2-7|TRBV11-2|15
TGTGCCAGCACCTTCGCGAGCGCCGGGACCTACGAGCAGTACTTC
CASTFASAGTYEQYF
>once|TRBD2|TRBJ2-1|TRBV29-1|16
TGCAGCGTTGAAGCCCAAGAGCGGGGGGCTTACAATGAGCAGTTCTTC
CSVEAQERGAYNEQFF
>.|.|TRBJ1-2|TRBV28|13
TGTGCCAGCAGTGCCGCAGGGGAAAATGGCTACACCTTC
CASSAAGENGYTF
>.|TRBD1|TRBJ1-2|TRBV27|16
TGTGCCAGCAGAGATACGAACAGGGGGCATAACTATGGCTACACCTTC
CASRDTNRGHNYGYTF
>few|TRBD1|TRBJ1-4|TRBV14|13
TGTGCCAGCAGCCTTGGACAGGTGGGAAAACTGTTTTTT
CASSLGQVGKLFF
>.|.|TRBJ1-6|TRBV28|16
TGTGCCAGCAGTCTAAACGGAGGCTCCTATAATTCACCCCTCCACTTT
CASSLNGGSYNSPLHF
>.|TRBD1|TRBJ1-2|TRBV7-2|14
TGTGCCAGCAGCGACCGACAGGGAAGGAGTGGCTACACCTTC
CASSDRQGRSGYTF
>.|.|TRBJ1-1|TRBV2|11
TGTGCCAGCAGCATCGGGACAGAAGCTTTCTTT
CASSIGTEAFF